These T cell receptor beta chains were read from a single sample in a study of human T cells and chemical hapten exposure. A single record per CDR3 protein comes from TCRdb applying MiXCR to the RACE reads. The sample has 350,000 to 450,000 distinct CDR3 sequences; approximately 5% are singletons. Sample: whole blood, taken in connection with sensitization to the hapten diphenylcyclopropenone (DPC). Receptor source: a woman aged 50 to 65 with alopecia areata. Some clones in this sample may be carry-over from other donors' samples. CDR3s include the opening cysteine and the closing phenylalanine or tryptophan. The order of the fields is CDR3 protein, CDR3 DNA, clone size, J gene, V gene, D gene. D genes are given only for firm matches. Size tells how often a clone was seen (once, few, many) or the class of an expanded clone, and some rows leave it out.

CDR3 protein: CASSPIGQGRTGELFF; CDR3 DNA: TGTGCCAGCAGTCCGATAGGACAGGGGCGAACCGGGGAGCTGTTTTTT; clone size: -; J gene: TRBJ2-2; V gene: TRBV28; D gene: TRBD1
CDR3 protein: CASSPDRRPTDTQYF; CDR3 DNA: TGTGCCAGCAGCCCCGACAGGCGACCCACAGATACGCAGTATTTT; clone size: many; J gene: TRBJ2-3; V gene: TRBV14; D gene: -
CDR3 protein: CASSPTGPEAFF; CDR3 DNA: TGTGCCAGCAGTCCCACAGGGCCTGAAGCTTTCTTT; clone size: many; J gene: TRBJ1-1; V gene: TRBV6-2/TRBV6-3; D gene: -
CDR3 protein: CASSYSIEDTNQYEQYF; CDR3 DNA: TGTGCCAGCAGTTACTCGATCGAGGACACGAACCAATACGAGCAGTACTTC; clone size: few; J gene: TRBJ2-7; V gene: TRBV6-6; D gene: -
CDR3 protein: CASSPGPDKLGNTIYF; CDR3 DNA: TGTGCCAGCAGCCCAGGACCGGACAAGCTAGGAAACACCATATATTTT; clone size: -; J gene: TRBJ1-3; V gene: TRBV7-2; D gene: -
CDR3 protein: CSAGWTGGYTEAFF; CDR3 DNA: TGCAGTGCTGGCTGGACAGGGGGCTATACTGAAGCTTTCTTT; clone size: -; J gene: TRBJ1-1; V gene: TRBV20-1; D gene: TRBD1
CDR3 protein: CASSLLGTIYGYTF; CDR3 DNA: TGTGCCAGCAGCTTATTAGGGACAATCTATGGCTACACCTTC; clone size: few; J gene: TRBJ1-2; V gene: TRBV7-2; D gene: -
CDR3 protein: CASSLGVGPATNEKLFF; CDR3 DNA: TGTGCCAGCAGCTTAGGGGTAGGGCCTGCAACTAATGAAAAACTGTTTTTT; clone size: few; J gene: TRBJ1-4; V gene: TRBV7-2; D gene: -
CDR3 protein: CASSSAGYFYEQYF; CDR3 DNA: TGTGCCAGCAGTTCGGCAGGGTATTTCTACGAGCAGTACTTC; clone size: many; J gene: TRBJ2-7; V gene: TRBV27; D gene: -
CDR3 protein: CASSLKGYTEAFF; CDR3 DNA: TGTGCCAGCAGTCTTAAGGGGTACACTGAAGCTTTCTTT; clone size: many; J gene: TRBJ1-1; V gene: TRBV7-2; D gene: -
CDR3 protein: CASSFSSLAGGYYNEQFF; CDR3 DNA: TGTGCCAGCAGTTTCAGTTCATTAGCGGGAGGTTATTACAATGAGCAGTTCTTC; clone size: many; J gene: TRBJ2-1; V gene: TRBV12-3/TRBV12-4; D gene: TRBD2
CDR3 protein: CATSGAGNYGYTF; CDR3 DNA: TGTGCCACCAGTGGCGCAGGGAACTATGGCTACACCTTC; clone size: -; J gene: TRBJ1-2; V gene: TRBV24-1; D gene: -
CDR3 protein: CSVDQGSGEQYF; CDR3 DNA: TGCAGCGTTGACCAGGGTTCGGGCGAGCAGTACTTC; clone size: many; J gene: TRBJ2-7; V gene: TRBV29-1; D gene: -
CDR3 protein: CASSVEAAVETQYF; CDR3 DNA: TGTGCCAGCAGCGTTGAAGCGGCCGTAGAGACCCAGTACTTC; clone size: -; J gene: TRBJ2-5; V gene: TRBV9; D gene: -
CDR3 protein: CSASSRESTDTQYF; CDR3 DNA: TGCAGTGCTAGCTCGCGGGAAAGCACAGATACGCAGTATTTT; clone size: many; J gene: TRBJ2-3; V gene: TRBV20-1; D gene: -
CDR3 protein: CASTQGQYNSPLHF; CDR3 DNA: TGTGCCAGCACCCAGGGACAGTATAATTCACCCCTCCACTTT; clone size: many; J gene: TRBJ1-6; V gene: TRBV6-5; D gene: TRBD1
CDR3 protein: CASSLDRREQFF; CDR3 DNA: TGTGCCAGCAGCTTAGATAGGCGGGAGCAGTTCTTC; clone size: many; J gene: TRBJ2-1; V gene: TRBV11-2; D gene: -
CDR3 protein: CASSLPAGLEAFF; CDR3 DNA: TGTGCCAGCAGTTTACCCGCCGGGCTTGAAGCTTTCTTT; clone size: -; J gene: TRBJ1-1; V gene: TRBV6-5; D gene: -
CDR3 protein: CASSLGLAYNEQFF; CDR3 DNA: TGTGCCAGCAGCTTAGGGCTAGCGTACAATGAGCAGTTCTTC; clone size: many; J gene: TRBJ2-1; V gene: TRBV7-2; D gene: -
CDR3 protein: CSVVETAGRYNEQFF; CDR3 DNA: TGCAGCGTTGTAGAGACCGCGGGGCGTTACAATGAGCAGTTCTTC; clone size: many; J gene: TRBJ2-1; V gene: TRBV29-1; D gene: -
CDR3 protein: CASMKYSYEQYF; CDR3 DNA: TGTGCCAGCATGAAGTATTCCTACGAGCAGTACTTC; clone size: -; J gene: TRBJ2-7; V gene: TRBV21-1; D gene: -
CDR3 protein: CASSFPRNSAYTGELFF; CDR3 DNA: TGTGCCAGCAGTTTCCCCCGTAATAGCGCATACACCGGGGAGCTGTTTTTT; clone size: few; J gene: TRBJ2-2; V gene: TRBV12-3/TRBV12-4; D gene: -
CDR3 protein: CASSGTGTGNIQYF; CDR3 DNA: TGTGCCAGCAGTGGTACCGGGACAGGAAACATTCAGTACTTC; clone size: -; J gene: TRBJ2-4; V gene: TRBV2; D gene: TRBD1
CDR3 protein: CASSQDQGEQYF; CDR3 DNA: TGTGCCAGCAGCCAAGACCAGGGCGAGCAGTACTTC; clone size: few; J gene: TRBJ2-7; V gene: TRBV3-1; D gene: -
CDR3 protein: CASTDRLRTQYF; CDR3 DNA: TGTGCCAGCACCGACAGGCTTCGCACGCAGTATTTT; clone size: many; J gene: TRBJ2-3; V gene: TRBV6-5; D gene: -
CDR3 protein: CASSWQGAANEKLFF; CDR3 DNA: TGTGCCAGCAGCTGGCAGGGCGCGGCTAATGAAAAACTGTTTTTT; clone size: -; J gene: TRBJ1-4; V gene: TRBV5-4; D gene: -
CDR3 protein: CATSRDPSIGNIQYF; CDR3 DNA: TGTGCCACCAGCAGAGACCCATCGATTGGAAACATTCAGTACTTC; clone size: few; J gene: TRBJ2-4; V gene: TRBV15; D gene: -
CDR3 protein: CASSQTGFFQHEQYF; CDR3 DNA: TGTGCCAGCAGTCAGACGGGGTTCTTTCAGCACGAGCAGTACTTC; clone size: -; J gene: TRBJ2-7; V gene: TRBV7-2; D gene: -
CDR3 protein: CASSFVPGTSGVGYEQYF; CDR3 DNA: TGTGCCAGCTCATTCGTCCCCGGGACTAGCGGGGTTGGGTACGAGCAGTACTTC; clone size: few; J gene: TRBJ2-7; V gene: TRBV18; D gene: TRBD2
CDR3 protein: CASSLAVEQTQYF; CDR3 DNA: TGCGCCAGCAGCTTGGCGGTAGAACAGACCCAGTACTTC; clone size: many; J gene: TRBJ2-5; V gene: TRBV5-1; D gene: -
CDR3 protein: CASSFPGEADTQYF; CDR3 DNA: TGTGCCAGCAGCTTCCCAGGGGAAGCAGATACGCAGTATTTT; clone size: many; J gene: TRBJ2-3; V gene: TRBV7-9; D gene: -
CDR3 protein: CASSQQEYQETQYF; CDR3 DNA: TGTGCCAGCAGCCAACAGGAGTACCAAGAGACCCAGTACTTC; clone size: -; J gene: TRBJ2-5; V gene: TRBV7-9; D gene: -
CDR3 protein: CASDNPGVRNTGELFF; CDR3 DNA: TGTGCTAGTGACAACCCGGGAGTCCGAAACACCGGGGAGCTGTTTTTT; clone size: many; J gene: TRBJ2-2; V gene: TRBV12-5; D gene: -
CDR3 protein: CASSRLEADNEKLFF; CDR3 DNA: TGCGCCAGCAGCCGGCTGGAGGCCGATAATGAAAAACTGTTTTTT; clone size: -; J gene: TRBJ1-4; V gene: TRBV5-1; D gene: -
CDR3 protein: CASSRLGALEQYF; CDR3 DNA: TGTGCCAGCAGCCGCCTGGGGGCTCTCGAGCAGTACTTC; clone size: many; J gene: TRBJ2-7; V gene: TRBV3-1; D gene: -
CDR3 protein: CSVYGTSGRGEQYF; CDR3 DNA: TGCAGCGTCTACGGGACTAGCGGGAGAGGCGAGCAGTACTTC; clone size: -; J gene: TRBJ2-7; V gene: TRBV29-1; D gene: TRBD2
CDR3 protein: CASSVQGNTGELFF; CDR3 DNA: TGCGCCAGCAGCGTCCAGGGTAACACCGGGGAGCTGTTTTTT; clone size: few; J gene: TRBJ2-2; V gene: TRBV5-1; D gene: -
CDR3 protein: CASSPWTGSSGANVLTF; CDR3 DNA: TGTGCCAGCAGCCCCTGGACAGGGAGCTCTGGGGCCAACGTCCTGACTTTC; clone size: many; J gene: TRBJ2-6; V gene: TRBV13; D gene: TRBD1
CDR3 protein: CSVKVSNTEAFF; CDR3 DNA: TGCAGCGTTAAGGTGTCGAACACTGAAGCTTTCTTT; clone size: few; J gene: TRBJ1-1; V gene: TRBV29-1; D gene: -
CDR3 protein: CASRPGPASPYNEQFF; CDR3 DNA: TGCGCCAGCAGGCCGGGGCCTGCTAGCCCCTACAATGAGCAGTTCTTC; clone size: many; J gene: TRBJ2-1; V gene: TRBV5-1; D gene: -
CDR3 protein: CASSSFSAKNIQYF; CDR3 DNA: TGTGCCAGCAGCTCATTTTCCGCCAAAAACATTCAGTACTTC; clone size: few; J gene: TRBJ2-4; V gene: TRBV7-9; D gene: -
CDR3 protein: CASSYSWGNEKLFF; CDR3 DNA: TGTGCCAGCAGTTACAGTTGGGGGAACGAAAAACTGTTTTTT; clone size: -; J gene: TRBJ1-4; V gene: TRBV6-5; D gene: -
CDR3 protein: CASSEASGVRWDTQYF; CDR3 DNA: TGTGCCAGCAGTGAAGCCTCCGGAGTTCGCTGGGATACGCAGTATTTT; clone size: many; J gene: TRBJ2-3; V gene: TRBV6-1; D gene: -
CDR3 protein: CSARASGRSFSYEQYF; CDR3 DNA: TGCAGTGCTAGGGCTAGCGGGAGGTCCTTCTCCTACGAGCAGTACTTC; clone size: -; J gene: TRBJ2-7; V gene: TRBV20-1; D gene: TRBD2
CDR3 protein: CASSQGMDRGWTEAFF; CDR3 DNA: TGCGCCAGCAGCCAAGGGATGGACAGGGGATGGACTGAAGCTTTCTTT; clone size: once; J gene: TRBJ1-1; V gene: TRBV4-1; D gene: TRBD1
CDR3 protein: CSVEGFGANVLTF; CDR3 DNA: TGCAGCGTTGAGGGATTTGGGGCCAACGTCCTGACTTTC; clone size: many; J gene: TRBJ2-6; V gene: TRBV29-1; D gene: -
CDR3 protein: CSAPLGRGRLYEQYF; CDR3 DNA: TGCAGTGCTCCCTTGGGCAGGGGGCGATTGTACGAGCAGTACTTC; clone size: -; J gene: TRBJ2-7; V gene: TRBV20-1; D gene: TRBD1
CDR3 protein: CASSGQGARAGANVLTF; CDR3 DNA: TGTGCCAGCAGCGGACAGGGGGCGCGTGCAGGGGCCAACGTCCTGACTTTC; clone size: -; J gene: TRBJ2-6; V gene: TRBV9; D gene: TRBD1
CDR3 protein: CASRIGAEQFF; CDR3 DNA: TGTGCCAGCAGAATAGGGGCGGAGCAGTTCTTC; clone size: many; J gene: TRBJ2-1; V gene: TRBV7-2; D gene: -